These 21 T cell receptor beta chains originate from one sample sequenced in a study of blood T cell repertoires in COVID-19. Profiled with immunoSEQ multiplex PCR; TCRdb holds only in-frame clones, not every one. The sample holds roughly 230,000 clones, around 80% seen once. The sample taken for sequencing was peripheral blood. The receptors originated from a human donor in a cohort sampled during active COVID-19.

With respect to this clone: At one boundary the junction diverges from the germline segment, which might be a read error. The rearrangement links TRBV7-7 to TRBJ2-1; 12 bases align to TRBD2. Germline assignment: CDR1 SSHAT and CDR2 FNYEAQ (reference sequence). This CDR3 comprises 16 residues. The CDR3 DNA sequence: TGTGCTAGCAGCTTAGGTCTAGCGGGAGGGCCTCATGAGCAGTTCTTC. It codes for CASSLGLAGGPHEQFF.

V gene TRBV11-2 combines with J gene TRBJ2-7; 10 bases are a match to TRBD1. The CDR3 has 15 amino acids. V trimming: 4 bases; J trimming: 4 bases; junction bases outside the gene matches: 7. Germline CDR1 and CDR2: SGHAT and FQNNGV. This CDR3 reads CASSSLPGQGYEQYF. For the CDR3, the DNA is TGTGCCAGCAGCTCGCTACCGGGACAGGGGTACGAGCAGTACTTC.

The chain couples TRBV3-1 (or the pseudogene TRBV3-2) to TRBJ2-7, with TRBD1 matching 9 bases. V shed 4 bases, J shed 10 bases, and the junction held 5 bases outside the gene matches. Germline loops: CDR1 LGHDT, CDR2 YNNKEL (reference sequence). The CDR3 runs to 12 residues. CDR3 nucleotides: TGTGCCAGCAGCCCCGGGACAGGGAATCAGTACTTC. Translated: CASSPGTGNQYF.

V usage is TRBV18 and J usage is TRBJ1-4; D is perhaps TRBD1 (5 bases). The CDR3 runs 14 residues. Germline V CDR1 and CDR2: KGHSH, LQKENI. Trimming took 3 bases from V and 5 from J, leaving 10 bases between them. The CDR3 reads CASSPGGTNEKLFF. The CDR3, as DNA: TGTGCCAGCTCACCCGGGGGAACAAATGAAAAACTGTTTTTT.

In this sample, this clone turned up a few times. The chain carries TRBV7-2 and TRBJ2-7; tentative D call: TRBD1 (5 bases). Per the germline V gene, CDR1 is SGHTA and CDR2 is FQGNSA. V lost 5 bases and J 0 bases, leaving 14 bases between the germline ends. The CDR3 consists of 15 residues. The CDR3 DNA sequence: TGTGCCAGCAGCCCCCTGGAAGGGGCCTCCTACGAGCAGTACTTC. Its protein is CASSPLEGASYEQYF.

This chain links TRBV25-1 with TRBJ1-1, with TRBD1 matching over 7 bases. CDR3 length: 12 residues. Germline assignment: CDR1 MGHDK and CDR2 SYGVNS. The ends lost 6 bases at V and 7 bases at J; junction bases unmatched: 5. CDR3 amino acids: CASRGDRREAFF. As DNA, the CDR3 is TGTGCCAGCAGGGGGGACAGACGTGAAGCTTTCTTT.

This clone was detected once. The chain couples TRBV11-2 to TRBJ1-1; D unclear. Germline CDR1 reads SGHAT; CDR2 reads FQNNGV. The CDR3 is 12 residues long. The V end was cut by 6 bases, the J end by 7 bases, with 12 bases between. DNA for the CDR3: TGTGCCAGCAGTCCCTCGGGGATTGAAGCTTTCTTT. Amino acid sequence: CASSPSGIEAFF.

The CDR3 reads CASSLQGGPQHF. DNA for the CDR3: TGTGCCAGCAGCCTACAGGGTGGGCCCCAGCATTTT. This rearrangement joins TRBV12-3 or TRBV12-4 to TRBJ1-5, with D tentatively TRBD1 (6 bases). V shed 6 bases and J shed 9 bases, with 12 bases lying between them. The CDR3 contains 12 residues.

The chain links TRBV25-1 to TRBJ2-5; D is possibly TRBD1 (5 bases). Germline values: CDR1 MGHDK, CDR2 SYGVNS. CDR3 length: 14 residues. Trimming stripped 3 bases from V and 4 bases from J, with 12 bases between. The CDR3 bases are TGTGCCAGCAGTGACGTAGGGGAAGTAGAGACCCAGTACTTC. Translated, it gives CASSDVGEVETQYF. Full variable domain (remainder filled in from reference TRBV25-1 and TRBJ2-5): EADIYQTPRYLVIGTGKKITLECSQTMGHDKMYWYQQDPGMELHLIHYSYGVNSTEKGDLSSESTVSRIRTEHFPLTLESARPSHTSQYLCASSDVGEVETQYFGPGTRLLVL.

The chain couples TRBV10-3 to TRBJ1-6; D is unresolved. This CDR3 region has 13 residues. CDR1 ENHRY and CDR2 SYGVKD come from the germline V gene. Trimming took 9 bases from V and 0 from J, leaving 6 bases between them. For the CDR3, the DNA is TGTGCCATTGCGAGCTCCTATAATTCACCCCTCCACTTT. Its translation: CAIASSYNSPLHF.

The chain combines TRBV6-5 with TRBJ2-7, with 9 bases identical to TRBD1. There are 14 residues in the CDR3. Germline values: CDR1 MNHEY, CDR2 SVGAGI. J was trimmed by 5 bases and V by 5 bases; bases with no gene match: 7. The CDR3 bases are TGTGCCAGCAGTCCCGGGACAGGGACTAACGAGCAGTACTTC. This codes for CASSPGTGTNEQYF.

The chain links TRBV7-9 to TRBJ2-4; perhaps TRBD2 as D (5 bases). The CDR3 loop spans 13 amino acids. Germline assignment: CDR1 SEHNR and CDR2 FQNEAQ (reference sequence). Trimming left V 2 bases short and J 4 bases short, with 6 bases between. CDR3 nucleotides: TGTGCCAGCAGCTTATCGGGAAAAAACATTCAGTACTTC. This gives the protein CASSLSGKNIQYF.

V gene TRBV15 combines with J gene TRBJ1-4; D gene uncertain. Germline V gene lookup returns CDR1 LNHNV and CDR2 YYDKDF (reference sequence). Trimming shortened V by 5 bases and J by 7 bases, and 17 bases separated the two germline ends. This CDR3 region has 15 residues. The CDR3 sequence is CATSPAGRYGEKLFF. For the CDR3, the DNA is TGTGCCACCAGCCCAGCCGGGAGGTATGGTGAAAAACTGTTTTTT.

The chain is built from TRBV3-1 (or the pseudogene TRBV3-2) and TRBJ2-3; the match to TRBD2 covers 14 bases. The CDR3 spans 20 residues. CDR1 and CDR2 from the germline V gene are LGHDT and YNNKEL (reference sequence). V gave up 4 bases and J gave up 3 bases; unmatched junction bases: 15. CDR3 residues: CASSPWTSGGTIGGTDTQYF. The DNA for the CDR3 is TGTGCCAGCAGCCCGTGGACTAGCGGGGGGACAATCGGTGGAACAGATACGCAGTATTTT.

In DNA form, the CDR3 reads TGTGCCAGCAGCGTAGAAAGGAGTCCAGATACGCAGTATTTT. Translated: CASSVERSPDTQYF. This chain links TRBV9 with TRBJ2-3; D is uncertain. V was cut by 0 bases and J by 4 bases, with 9 bases left in between. Per germline, CDR1 SGDLS and CDR2 YYNGEE. The CDR3 consists of 14 residues.

This clone occurred a few times. The rearrangement uses TRBV10-3 and TRBJ2-5, with TRBD2 as a possible D gene (7 bases). This CDR3 has 14 amino acids. The germline CDR1 and CDR2 sequences are ENHRY and SYGVKD. V was pared by 6 bases and J by 4 bases, with 15 bases between. The CDR3 sequence is CAISFDGGRETQYF. DNA for the CDR3: TGTGCCATCAGCTTTGACGGGGGGCGAGAGACCCAGTACTTC.

This clone appeared a single time. In nucleotides, the CDR3 is TGTGCCAGCAGTATAGGGGACAGGGGCTCGTTAGCCAAAAACATTCAGTACTTC. The encoded protein is CASSIGDRGSLAKNIQYF. The gene calls are TRBV2 and TRBJ2-4, with 10 nucleotides matching TRBD1. The CDR3 covers 18 residues. The germline gives CDR1 SNHLY, CDR2 FYNNEI. The junction had 10 bases not matched to a gene; V was cut back by 5 bases and J by 0 bases.

The chain links TRBV4-1 to TRBJ2-7; 8 bases line up with TRBD2. V trimming: 0 bases; J trimming: 6 bases; junction bases outside the gene matches: 13. The CDR3 sequence is 17 residues long. Germline V gene lookup returns CDR1 MGHRA and CDR2 YSYEKL. CDR3 loop: CASSQDLGLVPSSEQYF. CDR3 nucleotides: TGCGCCAGCAGCCAAGATTTGGGACTAGTGCCCTCAAGCGAGCAGTACTTC.

This sequence joins TRBV29-1 and TRBJ2-4; tentative D call: TRBD2 (6 bases). This CDR3 is built from 11 residues. The germline gives CDR1 SQVTM, CDR2 ANQGSEA. Trimming removed 8 bases from V and 10 bases from J, with 15 bases in between. This CDR3 reads CSWEAGGIQYF. The DNA of the CDR3 is TGCAGCTGGGAGGCTGGAGGAATTCAGTACTTC.

The chain links TRBV25-1 to TRBJ1-4; D may be TRBD1 (5 bases). V was shortened by 8 bases and J by 3 bases, with 22 bases between the two germline ends. The CDR3 is 17 amino acids. Germline loops: CDR1 MGHDK, CDR2 SYGVNS. CDR3: CASAYTGTYPANEKLFF. CDR3 coding DNA: TGTGCCAGCGCCTACACCGGGACTTATCCCGCTAATGAAAAACTGTTTTTT. Supplemented by reference TRBV25-1 and TRBJ1-4, the full variable domain reads EADIYQTPRYLVIGTGKKITLECSQTMGHDKMYWYQQDPGMELHLIHYSYGVNSTEKGDLSSESTVSRIRTEHFPLTLESARPSHTSQYLCASAYTGTYPANEKLFFGSGTQLSVL.

The CDR3 protein is CASSHAGGRYEQYF. As DNA, the CDR3 is TGTGCCAGCAGCCACGCGGGGGGCCGTTACGAGCAGTACTTC. This chain links TRBV11-2 with TRBJ2-7; 8 nucleotides match TRBD2. The CDR3 loop spans 14 amino acids. Germline CDR1 reads SGHAT; CDR2 reads FQNNGV. The ends lost 5 bases at V and 4 bases at J; junction bases unmatched: 7. The complete variable domain, with remaining parts taken from reference TRBV11-2 and TRBJ2-7, reads EAGVAQSPRYKIIEKRQSVAFWCNPISGHATLYWYQQILGQGPKLLIQFQNNGVVDDSQLPKDRFSAERLKGVDSTLKIQPAKLEDSAVYLCASSHAGGRYEQYFGPGTRLTVT.